What follows are 23 T cell receptor beta chains derived from one specimen sequenced in a study of T cell responses to AZD1222 COVID-19 vaccine. TCRdb's table, derived via immunoSEQ multiplex PCR, lists solely in-frame clones and lacks some. This sample has over 75,000 clones, with roughly nine tenths found just once. The sequencing here drew on peripheral blood, taken 28 days after the second AZD1222 dose. These receptors were obtained from an adult who received the AZD1222 COVID-19 vaccine.

J is TRBJ1-1 and V is TRBV10-1; possibly TRBD1 for D (6 bases). The germline V gene has CDR1 WNHNN and CDR2 SYGVQD (reference sequence). This CDR3 is 14 amino acids long. The germline V and J ends were trimmed by 7 bases and 1 base, with 13 bases remaining between them. The CDR3 protein is CASTLGAGNTEAFF. Written as DNA, the CDR3 is TGCGCCAGCACCTTGGGGGCAGGGAACACTGAAGCTTTCTTT.

The chain links TRBV6-4 to TRBJ1-5, with TRBD1 as a possible D gene (6 bases). Trimming took 9 bases from V and 3 from J, leaving 15 bases between them. CDR3 length: 14 amino acids. Germline loops: CDR1 MRHNA, CDR2 SNTAGT. Here the CDR3 reads CASYRGNDNQPQHF. The CDR3 DNA follows: TGTGCCAGTTATAGGGGGAACGACAATCAGCCCCAGCATTTT.

The chain is built from TRBV7-6 and TRBJ2-1; D possibly corresponds to TRBD1 (5 bases). The V gene's germline CDR1 is SGHVS and CDR2 FNYEAQ. V was pared by 8 bases and J by 4 bases, with 15 bases between. This CDR3 is built from 14 residues. The CDR3 nucleotides read TGTGCCAGCGGCCTACGGGCAGGGTACAATGAGCAGTTCTTC. Encoded protein: CASGLRAGYNEQFF.

The table lists this clone with a few counts. This sequence joins TRBV28 and TRBJ1-2; 12 bases line up with TRBD1. Trimming removed 6 bases from V and 8 bases from J; junction bases left unmatched: 10. This CDR3 comprises 15 residues. CDR1 and CDR2 from the germline V gene are MDHEN and SYDVKM. DNA for the CDR3: TGTGCCAGCAGCGGACCGGGACAGGGGGCGCAAGGCTACACCTTC. Its translation: CASSGPGQGAQGYTF.

The sample holds many counts of this clone. This rearrangement joins TRBV6-1 to TRBJ1-4; TRBD1 agrees at 10 bases. V was pared by 1 base and J by 5 bases, with 4 bases of the junction left unmatched. CDR3 length: 16 residues. Looked up from germline, CDR1 is MNHNS and CDR2 is SASEGT. The CDR3 nucleotides read TGTGCCAGCAGTGAAGTCCAGGGACAGGGGAATGAAAAACTGTTTTTT. This encodes CASSEVQGQGNEKLFF.

The chain uses TRBV6-5 and TRBJ2-4; tentative D call: TRBD2 (6 bases). The germline V gene encodes CDR1 MNHEY and CDR2 SVGAGI. The germline V and J ends were trimmed by 5 bases and 7 bases, with 12 bases remaining between them. This CDR3 contains 13 residues. CDR3 sequence (DNA): TGTGCCAGCAGTCCTCCCGGGACTAACATTCAGTACTTC. It codes for CASSPPGTNIQYF.

The CDR3 spells CASSQDAATEAFF. CDR3 DNA: TGTGCCAGCAGCCAAGATGCGGCAACTGAAGCTTTCTTT. This chain joins TRBV4-2 and TRBJ1-1, with no clear D. The V end lost 0 bases, the J end lost 5 bases, and 7 bases lay between the germline ends. Germline V lookup: CDR1 LGHNA, CDR2 YNFKEQ. The CDR3 totals 13 residues.

The CDR3 region is CASSPPAVRLGTEAFF. The CDR3 region has the DNA TGTGCCAGCTCACCACCGGCGGTTCGACTCGGCACTGAAGCTTTCTTT. The rearrangement joins TRBV18 to TRBJ1-1; no reliable D call. V lost 0 bases, J lost 4 bases, and 15 bases lay in between. CDR1 is KGHSH and CDR2 is LQKENI in the germline V gene. This CDR3 has 16 amino acids.

The chain has TRBV2 and TRBJ2-5; the match to TRBD2 covers 10 bases. Looked up from germline, CDR1 is SNHLY and CDR2 is FYNNEI. Trimming removed 6 bases from V and 5 bases from J; junction bases left unmatched: 15. The CDR3 is 17 amino acids. CDR3 coding DNA: TGTGCCAGCAGCGATCCGGGACTAGCGAGCACGGGGGAGACCCAGTACTTC. Translated, it gives CASSDPGLASTGETQYF.

The chain employs TRBV15 and TRBJ2-7; D gene uncertain. Trimming pared 6 bases from V and 0 bases from J, leaving 15 bases between. This CDR3 spans 15 amino acids. The germline gives CDR1 LNHNV, CDR2 YYDKDF (reference sequence). Here the CDR3 DNA reads TGTGCCACCAGTACGGCGGCGGAAAACTCCTACGAGCAGTACTTC. Translation: CATSTAAENSYEQYF.

The V and J genes are TRBV5-1 and TRBJ1-1; D is unclear. CDR1 is SGHRS, CDR2 YFSETQ, per germline. The length of the CDR3 is 15 residues. Trimming pared 0 bases from V and 5 bases from J, leaving 14 bases between. CDR3 nucleotide sequence: TGCGCCAGCAGCTTGGAAACAGTCGGGTTTACTGAAGCTTTCTTT. Protein: CASSLETVGFTEAFF.

This clone was seen many times. The genes are TRBV5-1 and TRBJ2-7, with TRBD2 matching over 11 bases. Losses at the gene ends were 0 bases for V and 1 base for J; bases not matched to a gene: 6. CDR1 and CDR2 from the germline V gene are SGHRS and YFSETQ. The CDR3 has 17 residues. CDR3 in amino acids: CASSLGWGTSGSYEQYF. The CDR3 nucleotides are TGCGCCAGCAGCTTGGGGTGGGGGACTAGCGGATCCTACGAGCAGTACTTC. Variable domain in full (rest from reference TRBV5-1 and TRBJ2-7): KAGVTQTPRYLIKTRGQQVTLSCSPISGHRSVSWYQQTPGQGLQFLFEYFSETQRNKGNFPGRFSGRQFSNSRSEMNVSTLELGDSALYLCASSLGWGTSGSYEQYFGPGTRLTVT.

The rearrangement uses TRBV7-3 and TRBJ2-3; D remains unclear. Trimming removed 2 bases from V and 0 bases from J, with 3 bases in between. The CDR3 is made up of 13 amino acids. Germline V gene lookup returns CDR1 SGHTA and CDR2 FQGTGA. The CDR3 nucleotides are TGTGCCAGCAGCTTACCCAGCACAGATACGCAGTATTTT. It is translated as CASSLPSTDTQYF. Looking up the rest from reference TRBV7-3 and TRBJ2-3 gives the full variable domain: GAGVSQTPSNKVTEKGKYVELRCDPISGHTALYWYRQSLGQGPEFLIYFQGTGAADDSGLPNDRFFAVRPEGSVSTLKIQRTERGDSAVYLCASSLPSTDTQYFGPGTRLTVL.

This chain uses TRBV19 with TRBJ2-1; 7 bases match TRBD1. The CDR3 length is 15 residues. Trimming took 7 bases from V and 5 from J; bases not matched to a gene: 11. CDR1 and CDR2 (germline): LNHDA, SQIVND (reference sequence). CDR3 coding DNA: TGTGCCAGTACTGTTGGGACAGCGATAGACAATGAGCAGTTCTTC. This gives the protein CASTVGTAIDNEQFF. The full variable domain, completed using reference TRBV19 and TRBJ2-1, is DGGITQSPKYLFRKEGQNVTLSCEQNLNHDAMYWYRQDPGQGLRLIYYSQIVNDFQKGDIAEGYSVSREKKESFPLTVTSAQKNPTAFYLCASTVGTAIDNEQFFGPGTRLTVL.

The CDR3 nucleotides are TGTGCCAGCAGTGAATTGTACTCCAGGGGTGGCTACACCTTC. Protein product: CASSELYSRGGYTF. The chain employs TRBV2 and TRBJ1-2; a possible D gene is TRBD1 (6 bases). CDR1 is SNHLY and CDR2 is FYNNEI in the germline V gene. The V end was cut by 2 bases, the J end by 7 bases, with 14 bases between. The length of the CDR3 is 14 residues.

This clone was counted a single time. The chain is built from TRBV4-1 and TRBJ2-3; 10 nucleotides agree with TRBD1. CDR1 and CDR2 from the germline V gene are MGHRA and YSYEKL. This CDR3 spans 17 amino acids. V lost 0 bases to trimming and J lost 2 bases; unmatched junction nucleotides: 5. CDR3 coding DNA: TGCGCCAGCAGCCAAGATAGTGGGACAGGGGACACAGATACGCAGTATTTT. It translates to CASSQDSGTGDTDTQYF.

This clone has just one count. V usage is TRBV20-1 and J usage is TRBJ1-4; 10 nucleotides match TRBD1. This CDR3 region has 13 residues. V shed 3 bases, J shed 8 bases, and the junction held 3 bases outside the gene matches. Germline loops: CDR1 DFQATT, CDR2 SNEGSKA (reference sequence). CDR3 residues: CSASRQGAEKLFF. As DNA, the CDR3 is TGCAGTGCTAGTCGACAGGGGGCGGAAAAACTGTTTTTT.

This rearrangement joins TRBV29-1 to TRBJ2-1; D remains ambiguous. V lost 3 bases and J lost 5, with 17 bases in between. The CDR3 covers 15 residues. Germline values: CDR1 SQVTM, CDR2 ANQGSEA. The CDR3 is CSVDYPNTNNNEQFF. The CDR3 region has the DNA TGCAGCGTTGATTATCCTAACACTAACAACAATGAGCAGTTCTTC.

V gene TRBV9 combines with J gene TRBJ1-1, with TRBD1 identical over 7 bases. V lost 3 bases, J lost 0 bases, and 14 bases stayed unmatched. This CDR3 has 18 amino acids. Germline V gene sequence: CDR1 SGDLS, CDR2 YYNGEE. CDR3 amino acids: CASSGQQGSGTMNTEAFF. The CDR3 region has the DNA TGTGCCAGCAGCGGCCAACAGGGGTCGGGGACGATGAACACTGAAGCTTTCTTT.

This clone was counted between two and nine times. This chain links TRBV7-8 with TRBJ1-2, with D hard to call. The germline V and J ends were trimmed by 5 bases and 2 bases, with 12 bases remaining between them. The CDR3 has 14 residues. From germline, CDR1 is SGHVS and CDR2 FQNEAQ. The DNA of the CDR3 is TGTGCCAGCAGCCCCCCCATGGGCAACTATGGCTACACCTTC. It translates to CASSPPMGNYGYTF.

V usage is TRBV24-1 and J usage is TRBJ2-1; 8 nucleotides align to TRBD2. Per the germline V gene, CDR1 is KGHDR and CDR2 is SFDVKD. Trimming removed 6 bases from V and 3 bases from J; junction bases left unmatched: 6. The CDR3 loop spans 15 amino acids. This CDR3 reads CATSPSGGFYNEQFF. In DNA, the CDR3 is TGTGCCACCAGTCCCTCGGGGGGGTTCTACAATGAGCAGTTCTTC.

This chain uses TRBV5-1 with TRBJ1-2; D is possibly TRBD1 (5 bases). This CDR3 spans 14 amino acids. The germline gives CDR1 SGHRS, CDR2 YFSETQ. V gave up 0 bases and J gave up 5 bases, with 11 bases separating them. CDR3 amino acids: CASSLDGEGYGYTF. CDR3 bases: TGCGCCAGCAGCTTGGATGGTGAGGGGTATGGCTACACCTTC.

The chain carries TRBV2 and TRBJ2-6; no firm D call. The V gene's germline CDR1 is SNHLY and CDR2 FYNNEI. V lost 4 bases and J lost 1, with 5 bases in between. The CDR3 is 14 residues long. CDR3 protein: CASSGVSGANVLTF. The CDR3 region has the DNA TGTGCCAGCAGTGGGGTATCTGGGGCCAACGTCCTGACTTTC.